The present T cell receptor beta chain was sequenced within a study of shared clonotypes between healthy human individuals. Across the study: Used for every donor were three CD4 naive, three CD4 memory, two CD8 naive and one CD8 memory plate.

Libraries were prepared by immunoSEQ multiplex PCR; TCRdb keeps only in-frame clonotypes and omits some of them. The table has hundreds of thousands of clones, around 73% seen once. Of note for this clone: Its antigen is not known.

Findings and caveats of the study: Donor scarcity curtailed the genetic and exposure-history diversity represented herein. The sharing of 5% to 5.5% of naive CD4 clonotypes was seen across a handful of donors.

Every contributor of samples was a Caucasian grown-up residing in Nashville, Tennessee. The CDR3 sequence is 16 residues long. The V end was cut by 7 bases, the J end by 0 bases, with 16 bases between. Germline lookup yields CDR1 LNHDA and CDR2 SQIVND (reference sequence). The V and J genes are TRBV19 and TRBJ1-5; weak D call: TRBD1 (5 bases). Sequenced input: memory CD4+ T cells sorted from blood. The subset was: CD45RA-negative fraction. The TCR was taken from a woman aged 25 to 39 in good health. CDR3 protein: CASTISTVYSNQPQHF. The DNA for the CDR3 is TGTGCCAGTACCATATCGACAGTTTATAGCAATCAGCCCCAGCATTTT.